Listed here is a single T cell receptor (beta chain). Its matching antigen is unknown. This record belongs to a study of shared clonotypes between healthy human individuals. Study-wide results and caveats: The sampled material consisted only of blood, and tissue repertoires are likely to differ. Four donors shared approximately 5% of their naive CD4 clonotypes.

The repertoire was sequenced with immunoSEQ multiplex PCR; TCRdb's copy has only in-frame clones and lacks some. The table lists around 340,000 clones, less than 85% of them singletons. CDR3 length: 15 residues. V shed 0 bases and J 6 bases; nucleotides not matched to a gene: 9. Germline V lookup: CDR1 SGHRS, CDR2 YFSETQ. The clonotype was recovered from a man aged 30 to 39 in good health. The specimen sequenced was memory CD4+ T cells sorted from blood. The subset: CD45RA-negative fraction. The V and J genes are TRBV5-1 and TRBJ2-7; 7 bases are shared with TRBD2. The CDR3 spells CASSLVGGRVAEQYF. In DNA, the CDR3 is TGCGCCAGCAGCTTGGTTGGGGGGAGGGTCGCCGAGCAGTACTTC.